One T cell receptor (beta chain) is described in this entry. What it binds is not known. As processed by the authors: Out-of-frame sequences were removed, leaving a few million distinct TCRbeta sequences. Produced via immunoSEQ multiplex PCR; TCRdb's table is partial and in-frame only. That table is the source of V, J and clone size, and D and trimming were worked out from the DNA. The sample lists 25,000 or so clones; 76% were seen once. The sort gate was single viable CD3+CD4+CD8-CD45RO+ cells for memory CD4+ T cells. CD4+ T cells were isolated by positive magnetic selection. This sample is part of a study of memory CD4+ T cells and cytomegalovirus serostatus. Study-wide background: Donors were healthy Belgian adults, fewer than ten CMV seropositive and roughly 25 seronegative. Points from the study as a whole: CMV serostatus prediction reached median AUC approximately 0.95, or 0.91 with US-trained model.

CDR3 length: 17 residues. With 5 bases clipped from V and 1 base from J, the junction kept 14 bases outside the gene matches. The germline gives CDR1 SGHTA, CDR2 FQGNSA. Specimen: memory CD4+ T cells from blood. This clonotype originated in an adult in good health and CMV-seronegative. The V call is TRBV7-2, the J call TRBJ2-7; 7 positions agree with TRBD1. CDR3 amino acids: CASSQAWGTALSYEQYF. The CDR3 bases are TGTGCCAGCAGCCAAGCGTGGGGGACAGCCTTATCCTACGAGCAGTACTTC.